Many counts were recorded for the clone carrying this T cell receptor beta chain. Its matching antigen is unknown. The DNA ends 3 residues before the CDR3 does, and the rest of the CDR3 is filled in from the germline J gene. These data belong to a study of T cell clonality in common variable immunodeficiency. V lost 0 bases to trimming and J lost 7 bases, with 11 bases between them. There are 14 residues in the CDR3. Germline CDR1 SGHKS, CDR2 YYEKEE (reference sequence). Profiled with immunoSEQ multiplex PCR; TCRdb holds only in-frame clones, not every one. The repertoire has tens of thousands of clones, none seen only once; the ten largest take about 1.5%. Points from the study as a whole: Links between repertoire features and CVID complications were heterogeneity-limited.

The V gene is TRBV5-5, the J gene TRBJ2-4; D possibly corresponds to TRBD1 (6 bases). The clonotype originates from a person between 18 and 70 years old in good health. The sequencing sample was made of peripheral blood mononuclear cells. CDR3 DNA (partial): TGTGCCAGCAGCTTGGCCCTGCAGGGGAACATT. It specifies CASSLALQGNI. In full, the CDR3 is CASSLALQGNIQYF.